These 8 T cell receptor beta chains originate from one sample sequenced in a study of T-cell memory formation after mild COVID-19. TCRdb reprocessed the 5' RACE reads via MiXCR and lists one record per CDR3 protein. The data contain roughly 370,000 distinct CDR3 sequences, 16% of them singletons. Specimen: PBMCs or a T cell subset sorted from them (not recorded which). The receptors stem from a man aged 18 to 35 who had mild COVID-19 (a few samples of this study predate the infection). Cell type and time point are not known.

In its sample, this clonotype was seen many times. This sequence joins TRBV12-3 or TRBV12-4 and TRBJ2-5; 7 bases align to TRBD1. The CDR3 covers 12 residues. After removal of 6 bases from V and 5 bases from J, the junction contained 3 bases not matched to a gene. The CDR3 is CASRTGPETQYF. As DNA, the CDR3 is TGTGCCAGCAGGACAGGGCCGGAGACCCAGTACTTC.

This clonotype was found many times. The V gene is TRBV7-2, the J gene TRBJ2-1; 8 bases map to TRBD1. The ends lost 3 bases at V and 5 bases at J; junction bases unmatched: 3. The germline gives CDR1 SGHTA, CDR2 FQGNSA. CDR3 size: 14 residues. The CDR3: CASSFQTGDNEQFF. The CDR3, as DNA: TGTGCCAGCAGCTTTCAGACAGGGGACAATGAGCAGTTCTTC.

The J gene is TRBJ2-5, the V gene TRBV5-1, with TRBD1 matching over 7 bases. V lost 7 bases, J lost 5 bases, and 8 bases stayed unmatched. Per germline, CDR1 SGHRS and CDR2 YFSETQ. The CDR3 runs 13 residues. The CDR3 nucleotides are TGCGCCAGCGGCAGGGGGAGCGAGGAGACCCAGTACTTC. This gives the protein CASGRGSEETQYF.

The chain couples TRBV29-1 to TRBJ1-1, with D possibly being TRBD1 (5 bases). V lost 0 bases and J 4 bases, leaving 12 bases between the germline ends. Per germline, CDR1 SQVTM and CDR2 ANQGSEA. This CDR3 has 14 residues. The CDR3 sequence: CSVEDMGLGTEAFF. In DNA form, the CDR3 reads TGCAGCGTTGAAGATATGGGGCTCGGCACTGAAGCTTTCTTT. The variable domain in full, completed from reference TRBV29-1 and TRBJ1-1, reads SAVISQKPSRDICQRGTSLTIQCQVDSQVTMMFWYRQQPGQSLTLIATANQGSEATYESGFVIDKFPISRPNLTFSTLTVSNMSPEDSSIYLCSVEDMGLGTEAFFGQGTRLTVV.

In this sample, this clonotype turned up many times. The chain links TRBV18 to TRBJ1-1; perhaps TRBD1 as D (5 bases). CDR1 KGHSH and CDR2 LQKENI come from the germline V gene. CDR3 length: 13 amino acids. V lost 8 bases, J lost 3 bases, and 13 bases lay in between. The CDR3 DNA is TGTGCCAGCAGCCCCCAGGGTGACACTGAAGCTTTCTTT. It translates to CASSPQGDTEAFF.

The chain joins TRBV4-3 to TRBJ2-3; D may be TRBD1 (5 bases). Germline V gene lookup returns CDR1 LGHNA and CDR2 YSLEER. Deletions cut 0 bases from V and 6 bases from J, with 13 bases between. The CDR3 is made up of 15 amino acids. CDR3 sequence: CASSQESRQGDTQYF. CDR3 DNA: TGCGCCAGCAGCCAAGAAAGCAGGCAGGGCGATACGCAGTATTTT.

A few counts support this clonotype. One end of the junction does not line up with germline, which may come from a read error. V usage is TRBV5-1 and J usage is TRBJ2-3; no reliable D call. The CDR3 sequence is 14 residues long. Germline V gene data show CDR1 as SGHRS and CDR2 as YFSETQ. The CDR3 DNA follows: TGCGCCAGCCGCTTTGGCGATGGCACAGATACGCAGTATTTT. Protein sequence: CASRFGDGTDTQYF.

In this sample, this clonotype turned up a few times. The V gene is TRBV19, the J gene TRBJ2-7; D gene unclear. Deletions cut 3 bases from V and 4 bases from J, with 13 bases between. This CDR3 is 14 amino acids long. The germline V gene encodes CDR1 LNHDA and CDR2 SQIVND (reference sequence). This CDR3 reads CASSIVSKNYEQYF. The CDR3 DNA follows: TGTGCCAGTAGTATCGTTTCGAAGAATTACGAGCAGTACTTC.